This T cell receptor beta chain is from a study of cytomegalovirus exposure and HLA in healthy donors. Overall study results and limits: Accurate prediction of HLA-A and HLA-B alleles (for most subjects) was reportedly achieved from TCR beta sequences. It was shown in a later analysis that HLA-associated TCR beta chains were more clonally expanded than other, equally common chains.

A word on this clone: The antigen is undetermined.

Both 60 Vbeta primers and 13 Jbeta primers went into the PCR. Sequencing was performed with immunoSEQ multiplex PCR; in TCRdb, only in-frame clones are kept and a portion is missing. The data show some 180,000 clones, with over 65% seen just once and 3% to 4.5% held by the top ten. The CDR3 is made up of 15 amino acids. Germline V gene lookup returns CDR1 SGHRS and CDR2 YFSETQ. The V end was cut by 3 bases, the J end by 3 bases, with 12 bases between. Sequencing was carried out using PBMCs. This TCR came from a woman aged 55-70 years in good health and CMV-seropositive. The gene calls are TRBV5-1 and TRBJ2-2, with a tentative D call TRBD1 (6 bases). This CDR3 reads CASSSGDRHTGELFF. In nucleotides, the CDR3 is TGCGCCAGCAGCTCAGGGGACCGTCACACCGGGGAGCTGTTTTTT.